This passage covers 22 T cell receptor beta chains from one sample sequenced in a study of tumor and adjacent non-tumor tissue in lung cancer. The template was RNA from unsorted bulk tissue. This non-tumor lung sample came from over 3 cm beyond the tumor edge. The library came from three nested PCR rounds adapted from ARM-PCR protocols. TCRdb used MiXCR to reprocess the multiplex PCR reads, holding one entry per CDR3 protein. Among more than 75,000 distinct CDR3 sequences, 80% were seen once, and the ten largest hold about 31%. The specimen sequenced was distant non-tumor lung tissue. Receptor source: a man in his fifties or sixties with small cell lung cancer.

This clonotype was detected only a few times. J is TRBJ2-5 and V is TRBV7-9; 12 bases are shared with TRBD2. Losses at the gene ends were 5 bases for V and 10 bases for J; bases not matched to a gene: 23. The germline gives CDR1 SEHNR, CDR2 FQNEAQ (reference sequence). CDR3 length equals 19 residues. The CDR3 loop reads CASSPPQGGGLAGGPDQYF. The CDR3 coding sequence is TGTGCCAGCAGCCCTCCCCAGGGTGGCGGGCTAGCGGGAGGGCCGGACCAGTACTTC.

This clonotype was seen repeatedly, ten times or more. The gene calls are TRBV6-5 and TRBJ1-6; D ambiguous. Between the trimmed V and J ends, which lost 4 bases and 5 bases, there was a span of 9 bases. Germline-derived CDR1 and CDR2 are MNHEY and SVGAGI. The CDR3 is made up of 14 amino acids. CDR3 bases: TGTGCCAGCAGTTTGCAGATGGATAATTCACCCCTCCACTTT. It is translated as CASSLQMDNSPLHF.

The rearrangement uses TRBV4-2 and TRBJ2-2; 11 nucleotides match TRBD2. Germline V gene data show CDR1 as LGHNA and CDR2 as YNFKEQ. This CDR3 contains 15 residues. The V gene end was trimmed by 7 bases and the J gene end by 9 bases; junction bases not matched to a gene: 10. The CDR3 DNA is TGTGCCAGCAAACTAGCGGGAGATCATCGTTGGGAGCTGTTTTTT. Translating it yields CASKLAGDHRWELFF.

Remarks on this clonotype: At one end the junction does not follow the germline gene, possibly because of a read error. The CDR3 loop is CASSPLAGRGSYNERLF. The CDR3 nucleotides read TGTGCCAGCAGTCCATTAGCGGGACGGGGATCCTACAATGAGCGGTTATTC. V usage is TRBV12-3 or TRBV12-4 and J usage is TRBJ2-1, with TRBD2 matching over 8 bases. This CDR3 is built from 17 residues.

CDR3 nucleotides: TGTGCCAGACAGACAGGGTTGAGTGAGCAGTACGTC. Encoded protein: CARQTGLSEQYV. The gene calls are TRBV11-2 and TRBJ2-7; TRBD1 aligns across 7 bases. The CDR3 has 12 residues. With 9 bases clipped from V and 7 bases from J, the junction kept 9 bases outside the gene matches. Germline loops: CDR1 SGHAT, CDR2 FQNNGV.

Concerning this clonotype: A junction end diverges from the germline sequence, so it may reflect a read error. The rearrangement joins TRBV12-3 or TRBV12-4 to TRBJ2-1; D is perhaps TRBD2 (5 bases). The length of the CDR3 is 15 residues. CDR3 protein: CANSLTEGRYNGQFF. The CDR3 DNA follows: TGTGCCAACAGTTTAACTGAGGGTCGGTACAATGGGCAGTTCTTC.

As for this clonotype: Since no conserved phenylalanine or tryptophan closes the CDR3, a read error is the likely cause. The CDR3 protein is CAWKAGWALSSYNEQFL. The CDR3 nucleotides are TGTGCCTGGAAGGCTGGTTGGGCTCTTAGCTCCTACAATGAGCAGTTCTTA. The V and J genes are TRBV30 and TRBJ2-1; D unresolved. Germline loops: CDR1 GTSNPN, CDR2 SVGIG (reference sequence). V was pared by 4 bases and J by 0 bases, with 19 bases between. CDR3 length: 17 residues.

As DNA, the CDR3 is TGTGCCTGTAAAAAATCGCGAGGAGGGACAGATACACAGCATTTT. Translation: CACKKSRGGTDTQHF. The chain combines TRBV30 with TRBJ2-3, with TRBD1 matching over 7 bases. Gene TRBJ1-5 matches the end of the DNA better, so the J call may be wrong. The CDR3 extends over 15 amino acids. Germline CDR1 reads GTSNPN; CDR2 reads SVGIG (reference sequence).

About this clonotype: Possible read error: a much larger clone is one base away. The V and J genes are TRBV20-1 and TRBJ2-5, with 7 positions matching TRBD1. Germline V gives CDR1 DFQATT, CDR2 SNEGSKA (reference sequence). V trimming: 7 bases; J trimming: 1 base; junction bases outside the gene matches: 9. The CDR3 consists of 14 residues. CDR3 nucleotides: TGCAGTGTCAGATCCGGGACAGTCCAAGAGACCCAGTACTTC. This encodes CSVRSGTVQETQYF.

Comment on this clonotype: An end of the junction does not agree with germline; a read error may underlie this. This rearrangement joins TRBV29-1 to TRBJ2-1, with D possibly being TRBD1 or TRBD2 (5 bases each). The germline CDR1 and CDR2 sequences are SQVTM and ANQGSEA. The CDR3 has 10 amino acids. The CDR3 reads CSVRGNERIF. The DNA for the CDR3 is TGTAGCGTTAGGGGCAATGAGCGGATCTTC.

The CDR3 is CASSLWSTDIQYF. As DNA, the CDR3 is TGTGCCAGCAGTTTATGGAGCACAGATATACAGTATTTT. The J gene is TRBJ2-3, the V gene TRBV12-3 or TRBV12-4, with D unclear. The CDR3 spans 13 residues. Trimming took off 2 bases at V and 12 bases at J, with 15 bases between the two ends.

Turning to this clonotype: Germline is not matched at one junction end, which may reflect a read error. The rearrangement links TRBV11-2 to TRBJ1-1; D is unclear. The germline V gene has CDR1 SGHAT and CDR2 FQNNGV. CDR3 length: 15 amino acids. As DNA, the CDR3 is TGTGTCAGCAGCTTAGGCCCCGGGGAGAACAGTGAAGCTTTCTTT. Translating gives CVSSLGPGENSEAFF.

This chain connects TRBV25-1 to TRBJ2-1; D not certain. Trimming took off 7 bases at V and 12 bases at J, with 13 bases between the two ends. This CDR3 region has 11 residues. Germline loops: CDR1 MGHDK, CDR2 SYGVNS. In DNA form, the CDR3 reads TGTGCCAGCACGCACGGCGACGTGCAGTTCTTC. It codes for CASTHGDVQFF.

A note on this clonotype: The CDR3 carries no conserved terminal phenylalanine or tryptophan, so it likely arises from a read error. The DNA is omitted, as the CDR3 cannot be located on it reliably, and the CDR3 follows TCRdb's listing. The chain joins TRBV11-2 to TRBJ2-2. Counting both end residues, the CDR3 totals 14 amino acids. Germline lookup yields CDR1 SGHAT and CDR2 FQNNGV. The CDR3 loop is CASSGSGNTGELFL.

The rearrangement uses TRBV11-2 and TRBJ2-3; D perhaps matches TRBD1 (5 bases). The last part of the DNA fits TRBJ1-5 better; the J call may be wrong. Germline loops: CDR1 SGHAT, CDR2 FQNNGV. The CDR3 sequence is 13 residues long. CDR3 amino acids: CASSWDWTSTQHF. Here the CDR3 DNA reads TGTGCCAGCAGCTGGGACTGGACAAGCACGCAGCATTTT.

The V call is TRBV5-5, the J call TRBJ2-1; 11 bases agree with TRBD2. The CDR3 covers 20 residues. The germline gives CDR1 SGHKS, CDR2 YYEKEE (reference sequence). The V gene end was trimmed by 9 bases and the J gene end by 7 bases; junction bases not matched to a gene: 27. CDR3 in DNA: TGTGCCACCATGCCTGGGACTAGCGGAACCCTTCTGTCCCGGGAGAATGAGCAGTTCTTC. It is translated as CATMPGTSGTLLSRENEQFF.

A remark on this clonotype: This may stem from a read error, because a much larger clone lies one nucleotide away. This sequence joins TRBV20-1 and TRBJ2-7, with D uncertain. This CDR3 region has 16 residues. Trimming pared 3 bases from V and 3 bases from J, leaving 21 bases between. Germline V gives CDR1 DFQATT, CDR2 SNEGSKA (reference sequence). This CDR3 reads CSASEQSYFRVYEQYF. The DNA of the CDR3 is TGCAGTGCTAGCGAGCAATCGTATTTCCGAGTCTACGAGCAGTACTTC.

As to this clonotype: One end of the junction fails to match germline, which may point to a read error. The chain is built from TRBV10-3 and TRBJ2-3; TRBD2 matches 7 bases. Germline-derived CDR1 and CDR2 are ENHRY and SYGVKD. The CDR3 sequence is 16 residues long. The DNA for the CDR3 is TGTGTCATCAGTGAGTCAAGGGAGGGCAGCACAGATACGCAGTATTTT. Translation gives CVISESREGSTDTQYF.

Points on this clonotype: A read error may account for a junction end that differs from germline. The CDR3 sequence is CANSLEASVIDTQYF. In DNA form, the CDR3 reads TGCGCCAACAGCTTGGAAGCTAGCGTCATAGATACGCAGTATTTT. V and J are TRBV5-1 and TRBJ2-3; tentatively, D is TRBD2 (6 bases). The CDR3 totals 15 residues. Germline V CDR1 and CDR2: SGHRS, YFSETQ.

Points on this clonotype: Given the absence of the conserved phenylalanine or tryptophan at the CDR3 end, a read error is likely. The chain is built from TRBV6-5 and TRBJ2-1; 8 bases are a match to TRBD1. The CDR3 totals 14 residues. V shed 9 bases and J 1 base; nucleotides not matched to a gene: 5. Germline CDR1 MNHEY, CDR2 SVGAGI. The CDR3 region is CASSRQGSYNEQFL. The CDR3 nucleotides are TGTGCCAGTAGTCGACAGGGGTCCTACAATGAGCAGTTCCTC.

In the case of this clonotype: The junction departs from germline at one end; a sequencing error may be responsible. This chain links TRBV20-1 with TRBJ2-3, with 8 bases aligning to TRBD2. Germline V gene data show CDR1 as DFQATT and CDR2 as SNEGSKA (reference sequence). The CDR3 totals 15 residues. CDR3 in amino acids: CSTRDIAGRTDTQCF. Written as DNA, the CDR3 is TGCAGTACTAGAGATATAGCGGGACGCACAGATACGCAGTGTTTT.

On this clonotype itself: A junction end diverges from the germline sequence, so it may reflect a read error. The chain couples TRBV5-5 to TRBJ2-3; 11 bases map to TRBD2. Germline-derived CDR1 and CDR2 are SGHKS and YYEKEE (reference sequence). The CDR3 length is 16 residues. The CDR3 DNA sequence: TGTACCAGCAGCTTGGAGCTAGCGGGAGGTCGGGATACGCCGTATTTT. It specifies CTSSLELAGGRDTPYF.